This TCR beta chain is drawn from a study of T cell repertoires in cytomegalovirus infection. As for the study in general: Public TCR beta signatures provided an indication of both CMV infection and a matching HLA type. Study results and limitations: The response measured ex vivo was dominated by TCR beta clonotypes (HLA-C-restricted and CMV-specific).

This clonotype was seen ten or more times. Its antigen is not identified. TCRdb fed the reads into MiXCR, producing one record per CDR3 protein. The data hold fewer than 250,000 distinct CDR3 sequences, with around an eighth observed a single time. The source is a human donor in good health (CMV status not recorded). Some clones in this sample may be carry-over from other donors' samples. What was sequenced was PBMCs.

The CDR3 is CASGLVPRTGAIEETQYF. The CDR3 DNA reads as TGTGCTAGTGGTTTGGTACCCCGGACAGGGGCGATAGAGGAGACCCAGTACTTC. This chain links TRBV12-5 with TRBJ2-5, with 9 nucleotides matching TRBD1. The V and J ends lost 0 bases and 5 bases, in that order; junction bases with no gene match: 13. CDR1 and CDR2 (germline): LGHNT, FRNRAP. CDR3 length: 18 residues.